The next 22 T cell receptor beta chains were all read from a single sample in a study of blood T cell repertoires in COVID-19 (TCRdb year 2020). Library generation was performed with the immunoSEQ multiplex PCR assay. TCRdb took over this immuneACCESS table, retaining in-frame rearrangements with V and J assigned. Such tables are incomplete; in checked studies, under half of the missing clones stem from an unresolved V gene, and the remainder is unexplained. The sample includes about 33,000 clones, with 85% observed a single time. Of the sample, 7% to 8.5% falls within the top ten clones. The material sequenced was peripheral blood. The receptor set was obtained from a human donor in a cohort sampled during active COVID-19.

This chain joins TRBV19 and TRBJ1-3; D uncertain. With 3 bases removed from V and 11 bases from J, the gap between germline ends came to 11 bases. CDR1 and CDR2 from the germline V gene are LNHDA and SQIVND (reference sequence). The CDR3 has 12 amino acids. The CDR3 DNA reads as TGTGCCAGTAGTATGAAGAGCCTCCCCATATATTTT. Protein sequence: CASSMKSLPIYF.

This sequence joins TRBV7-9 and TRBJ1-1; D possibly corresponds to TRBD1 (6 bases). Germline CDR1 and CDR2: SEHNR and FQNEAQ (reference sequence). The V end was cut by 2 bases, the J end by 2 bases, with 9 bases between. The CDR3 has 14 amino acids. The CDR3 nucleotides are TGTGCCAGCAGCTTATGGACAGACAACACTGAAGCTTTCTTT. Protein: CASSLWTDNTEAFF.

This clone has just one count. CDR3 DNA: TGTGCCAGCAGCTTGGCAGGGAAAGACACTGAAGCTTTCTTT. Translated, it gives CASSLAGKDTEAFF. The chain has TRBV5-5 and TRBJ1-1, with D possibly matching TRBD1 (5 bases). CDR3 size: 14 residues. Germline V gene data show CDR1 as SGHKS and CDR2 as YYEKEE (reference sequence). V was cut by 0 bases and J by 3 bases, with 9 bases left in between.

This chain joins TRBV4-2 and TRBJ2-7; 7 bases map to TRBD2. V lost 0 bases and J lost 3; bases outside the gene matches: 5. Germline values: CDR1 LGHNA, CDR2 YNFKEQ. CDR3 length: 15 residues. CDR3 sequence (DNA): TGTGCCAGCAGCCAAGAAGTCGGGAGGAGCTACGAGCAGTACTTC. Amino acids: CASSQEVGRSYEQYF.

The J gene is TRBJ1-1, the V gene TRBV30; no reliable D call. CDR3 length: 15 amino acids. Germline values: CDR1 GTSNPN, CDR2 SVGIG (reference sequence). Between the trimmed V and J ends, which lost 0 bases and 3 bases, there was a span of 14 bases. CDR3 DNA: TGTGCCTGGAGTGTCTCGACCCGGGGAGACACTGAAGCTTTCTTT. The encoded protein is CAWSVSTRGDTEAFF.

The chain has TRBV19 and TRBJ1-5, with D perhaps TRBD1 (5 bases). The CDR3 spans 18 residues. CDR1 and CDR2 from the germline V gene are LNHDA and SQIVND (reference sequence). V was pared by 5 bases and J by 0 bases, with 20 bases between. The CDR3 here is CASSVRVSGGYSNQPQHF. CDR3 in DNA: TGTGCCAGTAGTGTCAGGGTTTCGGGGGGTTATAGCAATCAGCCCCAGCATTTT.

This chain links TRBV28 with TRBJ2-7; D not resolved. Looked up from germline, CDR1 is MDHEN and CDR2 is SYDVKM. This CDR3 comprises 14 residues. Trimming removed 3 bases at V and 3 bases at J, with 12 bases between. CDR3 in amino acids: CASSFLVGDYEQYF. The CDR3 bases are TGTGCCAGCAGTTTTTTGGTAGGAGACTACGAGCAGTACTTC.

The J gene is TRBJ2-3, the V gene TRBV28; the match to TRBD1 covers 7 bases. Germline CDR1 and CDR2: MDHEN and SYDVKM. This CDR3 spans 13 amino acids. Unmatched junction bases numbered 1, after V lost 1 base and J lost 6 bases. The CDR3 coding sequence is TGTGCCAGCAGTTTATACAGGGGTGATACGCAGTATTTT. This translates into CASSLYRGDTQYF. Together with reference TRBV28 and TRBJ2-3, the CDR3 gives the full variable domain: DVKVTQSSRYLVKRTGEKVFLECVQDMDHENMFWYRQDPGLGLRLIYFSYDVKMKEKGDIPEGYSVSREKKERFSLILESASTNQTSMYLCASSLYRGDTQYFGPGTRLTVL.

The V call is TRBV9, the J call TRBJ1-1; 7 nucleotides align to TRBD1. CDR1 SGDLS and CDR2 YYNGEE come from the germline V gene. Trimming cost V 0 bases and J 8 bases; bases outside gene matches: 4. The CDR3 totals 13 residues. Written as DNA, the CDR3 is TGTGCCAGCAGCGTAGTCGAGGACAGGGAAGCTTTCTTT. Translation gives CASSVVEDREAFF. The full variable domain, with the rest looked up from reference TRBV9 and TRBJ1-1, is DSGVTQTPKHLITATGQRVTLRCSPRSGDLSVYWYQQSLDQGLQFLIQYYNGEERAKGNILERFSAQQFPDLHSELNLSSLELGDSALYFCASSVVEDREAFFGQGTRLTVV.

V usage is TRBV6-5 and J usage is TRBJ2-3, with a possible D match to TRBD1 (5 bases). V was pared by 0 bases and J by 0 bases, with 7 bases between. Per the germline V gene, CDR1 is MNHEY and CDR2 is SVGAGI. The CDR3 is made up of 15 amino acids. CDR3 region: CASSYSGASTDTQYF. The CDR3 DNA follows: TGTGCCAGCAGTTACTCAGGGGCCAGCACAGATACGCAGTATTTT.

Regarding this clone: The identical CDR3 is also encoded by other nucleotide sequences in the sample. The chain employs TRBV9 and TRBJ1-2, with TRBD1 as a possible D gene (5 bases). V was shortened by 0 bases and J by 5 bases, with 14 bases between the two germline ends. The CDR3 consists of 15 residues. Germline lookup yields CDR1 SGDLS and CDR2 YYNGEE. The CDR3 DNA reads TGTGCCAGCAGCGTAGCTCTCCAGGGAGGGTATGGCTACACCTTC. It codes for CASSVALQGGYGYTF.

This rearrangement joins TRBV2 to TRBJ1-2, with 8 bases that match TRBD1. Germline lookup yields CDR1 SNHLY and CDR2 FYNNEI. The CDR3 has 14 amino acids. Germline trimming cut 6 bases from V and 2 bases from J; bases unmatched to any gene: 5. Here the CDR3 DNA reads TGTGCCAGCAGCCCGACAGGGGACAACTATGGCTACACCTTC. This codes for CASSPTGDNYGYTF.

V is TRBV3-1 (or the pseudogene TRBV3-2) and J is TRBJ1-1; 7 bases map to TRBD1. V gave up 2 bases and J gave up 3 bases; unmatched junction bases: 3. Germline CDR1 LGHDT, CDR2 YNNKEL (reference sequence). This CDR3 has 14 amino acids. CDR3 in DNA: TGTGCCAGCAGCCAACTGACAGGGTACACTGAAGCTTTCTTT. Its protein product is CASSQLTGYTEAFF.

The chain employs TRBV19 and TRBJ2-5; D perhaps matches TRBD2 (6 bases). CDR1 is LNHDA and CDR2 is SQIVND in the germline V gene (reference sequence). Deletions cut 1 base from V and 4 bases from J, with 10 bases between. The CDR3 has 14 amino acids. The CDR3 nucleotides are TGTGCCAGTAGTATAGTGCGGGGCGCAGAGACCCAGTACTTC. Translation gives CASSIVRGAETQYF.

The rearrangement uses TRBV7-9 and TRBJ1-1; no firm D call. CDR3 size: 13 residues. Per the germline V gene, CDR1 is SEHNR and CDR2 is FQNEAQ (reference sequence). Between the trimmed V and J ends, which lost 5 bases and 2 bases, there was a span of 9 bases. CDR3 loop: CASSPTANTEAFF. CDR3 DNA sequence: TGTGCCAGCAGCCCAACAGCTAACACTGAAGCTTTCTTT. The full variable domain, completed using reference TRBV7-9 and TRBJ1-1, is DTGVSQNPRHKITKRGQNVTFRCDPISEHNRLYWYRQTLGQGPEFLTYFQNEAQLEKSRLLSDRFSAERPKGSFSTLEIQRTEQGDSAMYLCASSPTANTEAFFGQGTRLTVV.

CDR3 nucleotides: TGTGCCAGCAGTATCAGGGCGAACTATGGCTACACCTTC. Encoded protein: CASSIRANYGYTF. V and J are TRBV28 and TRBJ1-2; perhaps TRBD1 as D (5 bases). Between the trimmed V and J ends, which lost 5 bases and 2 bases, there was a span of 9 bases. CDR1 is MDHEN and CDR2 is SYDVKM in the germline V gene. This CDR3 has 13 amino acids.

This clone is a singleton in its sample. The chain has TRBV29-1 and TRBJ2-2; the D gene is possibly TRBD2 (6 bases). Germline V CDR1 and CDR2: SQVTM, ANQGSEA. The length of the CDR3 is 13 residues. Trimming cost V 5 bases and J 4 bases, with 11 bases left between them. CDR3 sequence (DNA): TGCAGCGTTTGGCGGGATGGCACCGGGGAGCTGTTTTTT. Protein: CSVWRDGTGELFF.

V is TRBV2 and J is TRBJ2-5; D perhaps matches TRBD1 (5 bases). V shed 3 bases and J shed 4 bases, with 9 bases lying between them. CDR1 is SNHLY and CDR2 is FYNNEI in the germline V gene. The length of the CDR3 is 13 residues. The DNA for the CDR3 is TGTGCCAGCAGTGATTTCAGGGTAGAGACCCAGTACTTC. This codes for CASSDFRVETQYF.

This clone was observed a few times. CDR3 nucleotide sequence: TGTGCCAGCAGCTTTTCTGTCAATGAGCAGTTCTTC. It specifies CASSFSVNEQFF. The chain couples TRBV13 to TRBJ2-1; no reliable D call. The CDR3 covers 12 residues. V shed 3 bases and J shed 6 bases, with 6 bases lying between them. CDR1 and CDR2 from the germline V gene are PRHDT and FYEKMQ (reference sequence).

The CDR3 nucleotides are TGTGCCAGCAGCTTGGGGACACCACAGGATACGCAGTATTTT. Translated, it gives CASSLGTPQDTQYF. This chain joins TRBV5-8 and TRBJ2-3; maybe TRBD1 (5 bases). Germline V gene data show CDR1 as SGHTS and CDR2 as YDEGEE. The CDR3 is made up of 14 amino acids. V shed 0 bases and J shed 6 bases, with 11 bases lying between them. The entire variable domain, with the rest obtained from reference TRBV5-8 and TRBJ2-3, is as follows: EAGVTQSPTHLIKTRGQQATLRCSPISGHTSVYWYQQALGLGLQFLLWYDEGEERNRGNFPPRFSGRQFPNYSSELNVNALELEDSALYLCASSLGTPQDTQYFGPGTRLTVL.

The CDR3 here is CASSPPTSGSGEQYF. CDR3 sequence (DNA): TGTGCCAGCAGCCCCCCCACTAGCGGGAGCGGCGAGCAGTACTTC. The rearrangement joins TRBV28 to TRBJ2-7; 11 bases line up with TRBD2. The CDR3 contains 15 residues. With 6 bases clipped from V and 6 bases from J, the junction kept 10 bases outside the gene matches. Germline assignment: CDR1 MDHEN and CDR2 SYDVKM.

The chain employs TRBV10-3 and TRBJ1-6; 7 bases are shared with TRBD1. V was pared by 6 bases and J by 8 bases, with 7 bases of the junction left unmatched. The CDR3 contains 14 residues. Germline V lookup: CDR1 ENHRY, CDR2 SYGVKD. CDR3 protein: CAIRGDSGDSPLHF. CDR3 coding DNA: TGTGCCATCAGAGGGGACAGTGGGGATTCACCCCTCCACTTT.